The 4 T cell receptor beta chains below were found in one sample sequenced in a study of response to subunit inactivated influenza vaccine. MiXCR was run by TCRdb on the RT-PCR reads, yielding one entry per CDR3 protein. The data contain roughly 520,000 distinct CDR3 sequences, 25% of them singletons. The sample was CD4+ T cells sorted from PBMCs, taken around 5 days after vaccination. Receptors were obtained from a man over 45 who received an inactivated influenza vaccine.

V usage is TRBV7-9 and J usage is TRBJ2-1, with D uncertain. Trimming took off 1 base at V and 6 bases at J, with 4 bases between the two ends. The CDR3 covers 12 residues. The germline V gene encodes CDR1 SEHNR and CDR2 FQNEAQ (reference sequence). CDR3 DNA sequence: TGTGCCAGCAGCTTAGATTTCAATGAGCAGTTCTTC. This gives the protein CASSLDFNEQFF.

This clonotype was seen only a few times. V and J are TRBV24-1 and TRBJ2-3; 8 positions match TRBD2. Germline-derived CDR1 and CDR2 are KGHDR and SFDVKD. This CDR3 is 13 amino acids long. Losses at the gene ends were 8 bases for V and 4 bases for J; bases not matched to a gene: 4. The CDR3 coding sequence is TGTGCCACCATAGGACTAGCTGCAGATACGCAGTATTTT. Translating it yields CATIGLAADTQYF.

The table lists this clonotype with a few counts. The chain links TRBV20-1 to TRBJ2-3; 10 positions match TRBD1. Germline CDR1 and CDR2: DFQATT and SNEGSKA (reference sequence). V was pared by 5 bases and J by 2 bases, with 13 bases of the junction left unmatched. This CDR3 spans 17 amino acids. CDR3 DNA: TGCAGTGCTCTCACTTTCGCCGGGACAGGGGACACAGATACGCAGTATTTT. It encodes CSALTFAGTGDTDTQYF.

This chain joins TRBV20-1 and TRBJ2-1, with a weak D call TRBD2 (6 bases). The V end was cut by 1 base, the J end by 7 bases, with 11 bases between. Germline V gene lookup returns CDR1 DFQATT and CDR2 SNEGSKA (reference sequence). There are 13 residues in the CDR3. The CDR3 DNA reads TGCAGTGCTAGAGGCGGGGCGCAGAATGAGCAGTTCTTC. Its translation is CSARGGAQNEQFF.